The 27 T cell receptor beta chains listed next were all sequenced from one sample in a study of early T cells in non-severe SARS-CoV-2 infection. TCRdb re-called the 5' RACE reads through MiXCR, storing one row per CDR3 protein. The data contain 69,000 or so distinct CDR3 sequences, under 15% of them singletons. Sequences were obtained from whole blood. All receptors come from an adult who was a healthcare worker with PCR-confirmed SARS-CoV-2 infection or an uninfected control (not recorded which).

This clonotype was seen at least ten times. The genes are TRBV6-5 and TRBJ1-5; perhaps TRBD1 as D (6 bases). Germline CDR1 and CDR2: MNHEY and SVGAGI. The germline V and J ends were trimmed by 2 bases and 7 bases, with 12 bases remaining between them. The CDR3 loop spans 14 amino acids. The CDR3 DNA is TGTGCCAGCAGTTACCGGATCAGGGGCCAGCCCCAGCATTTT. Encoded protein: CASSYRIRGQPQHF.

The chain couples TRBV23-1 to TRBJ2-1; D gene ambiguous. TRBV23-1 is assigned to the ORF class and has an uncertain function. CDR3 length: 13 amino acids. Trimming shortened V by 3 bases and J by 2 bases, and 5 bases separated the two germline ends. CDR3 region: CASSHRTYNEQFF. CDR3 DNA sequence: TGCGCCAGCAGTCATAGGACCTACAATGAGCAGTTCTTC.

The chain joins TRBV13 to TRBJ2-3; 7 bases map to TRBD2. V lost 5 bases to trimming and J lost 3 bases; unmatched junction nucleotides: 11. The CDR3 is made up of 16 amino acids. CDR1 and CDR2 (germline): PRHDT, FYEKMQ (reference sequence). The DNA of the CDR3 is TGTGCCAGCAGCACCCTACACGGGGAGGGAACAGATACGCAGTATTTT. This sequence encodes CASSTLHGEGTDTQYF.

This clonotype was detected many times. This chain joins TRBV6-2 or TRBV6-3 and TRBJ1-1, with 7 bases lining up with TRBD1. Germline CDR1 is MNHEY and CDR2 is SVGEGT. The CDR3 length is 13 residues. With V trimmed by 5 bases and J by 5 bases, 5 bases remained unmatched. The CDR3 spells CASSDREMTEAFF. In nucleotides, the CDR3 is TGTGCCAGCAGTGACAGGGAGATGACTGAAGCTTTCTTT.

V usage is TRBV7-8 and J usage is TRBJ2-4; 8 positions match TRBD1. The CDR3 extends over 15 amino acids. Looked up from germline, CDR1 is SGHVS and CDR2 is FQNEAQ. The V gene end was trimmed by 5 bases and the J gene end by 3 bases; junction bases not matched to a gene: 6. In nucleotides, the CDR3 is TGTGCCAGCAGCGCGACAGGGGTAGGCAAAAACATTCAGTACTTC. It codes for CASSATGVGKNIQYF.

The chain carries TRBV5-1 and TRBJ2-2, with 12 bases that match TRBD1. Unmatched junction bases numbered 15, after V lost 3 bases and J lost 3 bases. CDR3 size: 20 residues. Germline CDR1 reads SGHRS; CDR2 reads YFSETQ. DNA for the CDR3: TGCGCCAGCAGCTCTAAACCGGGACAGGGGGCCCCAACCTACACCGGGGAGCTGTTTTTT. Amino acids: CASSSKPGQGAPTYTGELFF. Looking up the rest from reference TRBV5-1 and TRBJ2-2 gives the full variable domain: KAGVTQTPRYLIKTRGQQVTLSCSPISGHRSVSWYQQTPGQGLQFLFEYFSETQRNKGNFPGRFSGRQFSNSRSEMNVSTLELGDSALYLCASSSKPGQGAPTYTGELFFGEGSRLTVL.

V and J are TRBV18 and TRBJ2-5, with D possibly matching TRBD1 (5 bases). CDR1 is KGHSH and CDR2 is LQKENI in the germline V gene. The CDR3 runs 14 residues. The V gene lost 3 bases and the J gene lost 5 bases, with 13 bases spanning the gap. CDR3 DNA sequence: TGTGCCAGCTCACCCTCGGTCAGGGCGGAGACCCAGTACTTC. Protein: CASSPSVRAETQYF. Full variable domain (missing parts from reference TRBV18 and TRBJ2-5): NAGVMQNPRHLVRRRGQEARLRCSPMKGHSHVYWYRQLPEEGLKFMVYLQKENIIDESGMPKERFSAEFPKEGPSILRIQQVVRGDSAAYFCASSPSVRAETQYFGPGTRLLVL.

This clonotype was seen more than once but under ten times. The V gene is TRBV4-3, the J gene TRBJ2-7; D gene unclear. V was trimmed by 0 bases and J by 4 bases, leaving 7 bases between them. In germline, CDR1 is LGHNA, CDR2 YSLEER. The CDR3 extends over 13 amino acids. In nucleotides, the CDR3 is TGCGCCAGCAGCCAAGAGGTTGGATACGAGCAGTACTTC. Translated, it gives CASSQEVGYEQYF.

On this clonotype: Compared with germline, one end of the junction differs, possibly owing to a read error. The chain uses TRBV29-1 and TRBJ1-1; TRBD1 might be the D (5 bases). The CDR3 length is 12 residues. CDR1 is SQVTM and CDR2 is ANQGSEA in the germline V gene. The CDR3 loop reads CSVRQTNTEAFF. The CDR3 region has the DNA TGCAGCGTTCGACAGACGAACACTGAAGCCTTCTTT. Looking up the rest from reference TRBV29-1 and TRBJ1-1 gives the full variable domain: SAVISQKPSRDICQRGTSLTIQCQVDSQVTMMFWYRQQPGQSLTLIATANQGSEATYESGFVIDKFPISRPNLTFSTLTVSNMSPEDSSIYLCSVRQTNTEAFFGQGTRLTVV.

This clonotype occurred a few times. V gene TRBV6-1 combines with J gene TRBJ1-2; the D gene is possibly TRBD1 (5 bases). Trimming removed 6 bases at V and 4 bases at J, with 15 bases between. There are 14 residues in the CDR3. Germline assignment: CDR1 MNHNS and CDR2 SASEGT. CDR3 region: CASSGLSGGYGYTF. Written as DNA, the CDR3 is TGTGCCAGCAGCGGATTAAGCGGGGGCTATGGCTACACCTTC.

This clonotype was recorded a few times. This chain connects TRBV9 to TRBJ2-1; 8 bases line up with TRBD2. Germline lookup yields CDR1 SGDLS and CDR2 YYNGEE. There are 15 residues in the CDR3. The V and J ends lost 5 bases and 2 bases, in that order; junction bases with no gene match: 6. CDR3 bases: TGTGCCAGCAGTTATCGGGGGGGCACCTACAATGAGCAGTTCTTC. As protein: CASSYRGGTYNEQFF.

This clonotype was seen ten or more times. The chain combines TRBV4-1 with TRBJ1-4, with 7 bases matching TRBD1. The ends lost 2 bases at V and 7 bases at J; junction bases unmatched: 7. The CDR3 sequence is 15 residues long. The germline gives CDR1 MGHRA, CDR2 YSYEKL. The CDR3 nucleotides are TGCGCCAGCAGCCAACAACAGGGGAAGGTTGAAAAACTGTTTTTT. It encodes CASSQQQGKVEKLFF.

The J gene is TRBJ1-6, the V gene TRBV5-1; the D is unclear. Between the trimmed V and J ends, which lost 4 bases and 5 bases, there was a span of 10 bases. Germline CDR1 SGHRS, CDR2 YFSETQ. The CDR3 covers 14 residues. The CDR3 DNA reads as TGCGCCAGCAGCCCGGACCTTGATAATTCACCCCTCCACTTT. Encoded protein: CASSPDLDNSPLHF.

V is TRBV7-2 and J is TRBJ2-3, with TRBD2 identical over 8 bases. Germline CDR1 and CDR2: SGHTA and FQGNSA. This CDR3 region has 16 residues. V lost 3 bases and J lost 0; bases outside the gene matches: 5. CDR3 sequence: CASSFLAGTSTDTQYF. Here the CDR3 DNA reads TGTGCCAGCAGCTTCTTAGCGGGAACTAGCACAGATACGCAGTATTTT.

The J gene is TRBJ2-1, the V gene TRBV2, with 10 nucleotides matching TRBD2. Trimming removed 6 bases from V and 5 bases from J; junction bases left unmatched: 7. This CDR3 has 15 residues. Germline V lookup: CDR1 SNHLY, CDR2 FYNNEI. CDR3 coding DNA: TGTGCCAGCAGGAGGCTAGCGGGGGCAAACAATGAGCAGTTCTTC. This sequence encodes CASRRLAGANNEQFF.

A remark on this clonotype: This may stem from a read error, because a much larger clone lies one nucleotide away. The V and J genes are TRBV6-5 and TRBJ2-5; 8 nucleotides match TRBD2. CDR1 is MNHEY, CDR2 SVGAGI, per germline. CDR3 length: 15 amino acids. V lost 8 bases and J lost 5; bases outside the gene matches: 13. The CDR3 reads CASCVSGTRKETQYF. The CDR3 coding sequence is TGTGCCAGCTGTGTATCCGGGACTAGGAAGGAGACCCAGTACTTC.

This clonotype appeared many times. V usage is TRBV7-9 and J usage is TRBJ2-4, with 7 bases identical to TRBD1. CDR3 size: 17 residues. Trimming cost V 1 base and J 2 bases; bases outside gene matches: 8. Germline assignment: CDR1 SEHNR and CDR2 FQNEAQ (reference sequence). CDR3 in amino acids: CASSLGQGFGSKNIQYF. Written as DNA, the CDR3 is TGTGCCAGCAGCTTAGGACAGGGTTTTGGGTCCAAAAACATTCAGTACTTC.

This clonotype was counted a few times. This rearrangement joins TRBV19 to TRBJ1-4; possible D gene TRBD1, 6 bases. The V end was cut by 1 base, the J end by 3 bases, with 18 bases between. CDR1 is LNHDA, CDR2 SQIVND, per germline (reference sequence). This CDR3 contains 18 residues. CDR3 bases: TGTGCCAGTAGTATAGCCCGCCCATACAGGGTCGCTAATGAAAAACTGTTTTTT. Its translation is CASSIARPYRVANEKLFF.

Regarding this clonotype: Just one base apart from a much larger clone, this may be a read error. The J gene is TRBJ2-2, the V gene TRBV6-2 or TRBV6-3; D is unresolved. The CDR3 contains 14 residues. Germline V CDR1 and CDR2: MNHEY, SVGEGT. CDR3 amino acids: CAGSLNANTGELFF. CDR3 DNA: TGTGCCGGCAGTTTGAATGCGAACACCGGGGAGCTGTTTTTT.

The chain uses TRBV6-6 and TRBJ2-4; D ambiguous. Deletions cut 6 bases from V and 9 bases from J, with 18 bases between. The CDR3 runs 14 residues. The germline V gene has CDR1 MNHNY and CDR2 SVGAGI (reference sequence). CDR3 bases: TGTGCCAGCAGCCCTCCCCCCCCCCGCATCATTCAGTACTTC. Translated: CASSPPPPRIIQYF.

The table lists this clonotype with many counts. The chain links TRBV12-5 to TRBJ2-3; TRBD2 matches 12 bases. Trimming removed 4 bases from V and 2 bases from J; junction bases left unmatched: 7. The CDR3 spans 17 residues. Germline CDR1 is LGHNT and CDR2 is FRNRAP. The CDR3 loop is CASGSLRLAGDTDTQYF. CDR3 bases: TGTGCTAGTGGTTCGCTAAGACTAGCGGGAGACACAGATACGCAGTATTTT.

The sample holds a few counts of this clonotype. V is TRBV7-9 and J is TRBJ2-3, with unresolved D. Germline V gene sequence: CDR1 SEHNR, CDR2 FQNEAQ (reference sequence). This CDR3 has 14 residues. Trimming stripped 3 bases from V and 2 bases from J, with 9 bases between. CDR3 in amino acids: CASSFTGYTDTQYF. The CDR3 DNA follows: TGTGCCAGCAGCTTTACGGGCTACACAGATACGCAGTATTTT.

This chain uses TRBV9 with TRBJ2-1; 8 positions agree with TRBD1. Trimming removed 0 bases from V and 3 bases from J; junction bases left unmatched: 2. CDR3 length: 15 amino acids. CDR1 and CDR2 (germline): SGDLS, YYNGEE. CDR3 coding DNA: TGTGCCAGCAGCGTAGGGGGACAGGACTACAATGAGCAGTTCTTC. This encodes CASSVGGQDYNEQFF.

This clonotype appeared many times. The rearrangement links TRBV20-1 to TRBJ2-7, with TRBD1 identical over 8 bases. Germline CDR1 and CDR2: DFQATT and SNEGSKA (reference sequence). V was clipped by 5 bases and J by 6 bases; unmatched bases: 6. The CDR3 runs 12 residues. The CDR3 region has the DNA TGCAGTGCTCGCAGGGGGCACTCCGAGCAGTACTTC. It yields the protein CSARRGHSEQYF.

In this sample, this clonotype turned up many times. This chain connects TRBV18 to TRBJ2-1, with 11 bases identical to TRBD1. The CDR3 contains 16 residues. The germline V gene encodes CDR1 KGHSH and CDR2 LQKENI. V gave up 3 bases and J gave up 9 bases; unmatched junction bases: 10. The CDR3 sequence: CASSPPDRGQSSEQFF. DNA for the CDR3: TGTGCCAGCTCACCCCCGGACAGGGGGCAGTCGAGTGAGCAGTTCTTC.

J is TRBJ1-2 and V is TRBV9; 8 nucleotides agree with TRBD1. The CDR3 sequence is 16 residues long. Germline-derived CDR1 and CDR2 are SGDLS and YYNGEE. V was pared by 0 bases and J by 7 bases, with 11 bases of the junction left unmatched. Here the CDR3 reads CASSVAPSGGLSGYTF. The CDR3 nucleotides are TGTGCCAGCAGCGTAGCTCCGTCAGGGGGCCTCTCTGGCTACACCTTC.

J is TRBJ2-6 and V is TRBV11-3; D is uncertain. This CDR3 spans 18 amino acids. Between the trimmed V and J ends, which lost 3 bases and 1 base, there was a span of 16 bases. Germline V gives CDR1 SGHNT, CDR2 YENEEA. Here the CDR3 reads CASSFFSPMASGANVLTF. The CDR3 DNA sequence: TGTGCCAGCAGCTTTTTTAGCCCCATGGCATCTGGGGCCAACGTCCTGACTTTC.